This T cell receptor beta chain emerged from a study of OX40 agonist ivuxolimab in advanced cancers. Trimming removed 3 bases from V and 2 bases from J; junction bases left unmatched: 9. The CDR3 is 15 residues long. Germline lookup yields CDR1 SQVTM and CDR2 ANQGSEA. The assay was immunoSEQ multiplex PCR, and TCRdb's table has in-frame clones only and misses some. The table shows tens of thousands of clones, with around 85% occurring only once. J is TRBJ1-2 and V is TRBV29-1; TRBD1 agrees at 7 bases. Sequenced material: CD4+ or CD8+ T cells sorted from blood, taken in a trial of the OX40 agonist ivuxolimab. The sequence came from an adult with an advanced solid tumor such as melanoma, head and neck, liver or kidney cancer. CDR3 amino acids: CSVDLIWDRNYGYTF. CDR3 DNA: TGCAGCGTTGATCTGATATGGGACAGAAACTATGGCTACACCTTC.